The next 28 T cell receptor beta chains were all read from a single sample in a study of T cells after yellow fever vaccination. TCRdb reprocessed the 5' RACE reads via MiXCR and lists one record per CDR3 protein. Here the sample spans some 160,000 distinct CDR3 sequences, approximately 9.7% being singletons. The sequencing here drew on CD8+ T cells sorted from PBMCs, taken 45 days after the yellow fever booster vaccination. The source is a man aged 18 to 30 who received the YFV17D yellow fever vaccine.

This chain connects TRBV12-3 or TRBV12-4 to TRBJ2-3; 7 nucleotides align to TRBD1. The CDR3 is made up of 15 amino acids. J lost 6 bases, V lost 6 bases, and 12 bases had no gene match. The CDR3 loop reads CASSLGGGGGDTQYF. CDR3 nucleotide sequence: TGTGCCAGCAGCCTAGGGGGCGGTGGTGGTGATACGCAGTATTTT.

The chain employs TRBV7-2 and TRBJ2-7; 7 positions agree with TRBD1. V was pared by 5 bases and J by 4 bases, with 8 bases of the junction left unmatched. The CDR3 runs to 14 residues. CDR1 is SGHTA and CDR2 is FQGNSA in the germline V gene. The CDR3 DNA reads as TGTGCCAGCAGCCTCCGGGACAGCATTTACGAGCAGTACTTC. Translation gives CASSLRDSIYEQYF.

The rearrangement uses TRBV28 and TRBJ2-7; D is perhaps TRBD1 (6 bases). The CDR3 sequence is 13 residues long. Germline V gene sequence: CDR1 MDHEN, CDR2 SYDVKM. Trimming removed 3 bases from V and 1 base from J, with 7 bases in between. CDR3 bases: TGTGCCAGCAGTTTCAGGGGTTCCTACGAGCAGTACGTC. It yields the protein CASSFRGSYEQYV.

This clonotype was detected only a few times. This chain joins TRBV7-9 and TRBJ2-3; 10 bases fit TRBD2. Per germline, CDR1 SEHNR and CDR2 FQNEAQ (reference sequence). Trimming at V came to 5 bases and at J to 4 bases, leaving 9 bases not matched to a gene. CDR3 size: 16 residues. The chain's CDR3 is CASSPPGLAWADTQYF. DNA for the CDR3: TGTGCCAGCAGCCCACCGGGACTAGCGTGGGCAGATACGCAGTATTTT.

The chain is built from TRBV6-5 and TRBJ2-2; 9 bases align to TRBD2. From germline, CDR1 is MNHEY and CDR2 SVGAGI. Trimming took 6 bases from V and 6 from J; bases not matched to a gene: 8. The CDR3 is 15 residues long. The CDR3 DNA reads as TGTGCCAGCAGGAGCGGGAGGACGTGGGCCGGGGAGCTGTTTTTT. Protein: CASRSGRTWAGELFF.

This clonotype was detected a few times. The chain combines TRBV12-3 or TRBV12-4 with TRBJ2-7; D is possibly TRBD1 or TRBD2 (6 bases each). CDR3 length equals 14 residues. V shed 3 bases and J shed 7 bases, with 16 bases lying between them. In nucleotides, the CDR3 is TGTGCCAGCAGTTTCAGGTTGGGGGCGGGGGAGCAGTACTTC. It codes for CASSFRLGAGEQYF.

This clonotype is labeled medium-sized. This chain connects TRBV11-3 to TRBJ1-6, with a weak D call TRBD1 (5 bases). The V gene lost 1 base and the J gene lost 10 bases, with 8 bases spanning the gap. The CDR3 extends over 13 amino acids. Germline V CDR1 and CDR2: SGHNT, YENEEA. CDR3 sequence: CASSLGGASPLHF. The CDR3 bases are TGTGCCAGCAGCTTAGGAGGGGCGTCACCCCTCCACTTT.

This clonotype turned up a few times. This sequence joins TRBV4-1 and TRBJ1-5; D might be TRBD1 (5 bases). The germline V gene has CDR1 MGHRA and CDR2 YSYEKL. Trimming cost V 4 bases and J 5 bases, with 15 bases left between them. The CDR3 covers 15 residues. The CDR3 sequence: CASSRTQGTDQPQHF. CDR3 nucleotide sequence: TGCGCCAGCAGCCGCACCCAGGGTACCGATCAGCCCCAGCATTTT.

This clonotype was detected many times. The CDR3 DNA reads as TGTGCCAGCAGCTTTACGTTCGTAGGGCCAACGGTGGGAGATACGCAGTATTTT. Translation: CASSFTFVGPTVGDTQYF. The V and J genes are TRBV5-6 and TRBJ2-3; the D is unclear. Trimming shortened V by 2 bases and J by 5 bases, and 24 bases separated the two germline ends. Looked up from germline, CDR1 is SGHDT and CDR2 is YYEEEE. The length of the CDR3 is 18 residues.

J is TRBJ1-1 and V is TRBV12-3 or TRBV12-4, with a tentative D call TRBD1 (6 bases). Between the trimmed V and J ends, which lost 9 bases and 1 base, there was a span of 15 bases. The CDR3 runs 14 residues. CDR3 in DNA: TGTGCCAGTGGGGGGGGGCCCGAGAACACTGAAGCTTTCTTT. The encoded protein is CASGGGPENTEAFF.

This clonotype occurred a few times. The J gene is TRBJ2-1, the V gene TRBV7-6; D not resolved. The V gene lost 4 bases and the J gene lost 0 bases, with 10 bases spanning the gap. CDR1 and CDR2 (germline): SGHVS, FNYEAQ. This CDR3 contains 15 residues. CDR3 in amino acids: CASSWQASSYNEQFF. As DNA, the CDR3 is TGTGCCAGCAGCTGGCAGGCTAGCTCCTACAATGAGCAGTTCTTC.

The rearrangement joins TRBV27 to TRBJ2-1, with D hard to call. Germline V gene data show CDR1 as MNHEY and CDR2 as SMNVEV (reference sequence). V lost 6 bases, J lost 1 base, and 16 bases lay in between. The CDR3 sequence is 16 residues long. CDR3 loop: CASSPIIGVSYNEQFF. CDR3 bases: TGTGCCAGCAGCCCAATCATAGGCGTGTCCTACAATGAGCAGTTCTTC.

The V call is TRBV20-1, the J call TRBJ2-5; D may be TRBD2 (6 bases). CDR1 and CDR2 from the germline V gene are DFQATT and SNEGSKA (reference sequence). Trimming cost V 3 bases and J 0 bases, with 11 bases left between them. The CDR3 consists of 14 residues. The CDR3 here is CSARRGLDQETQYF. The CDR3 region has the DNA TGCAGTGCTAGGAGGGGACTGGACCAAGAGACCCAGTACTTC.

This clonotype occurred many times. V and J are TRBV5-5 and TRBJ2-7; TRBD1 aligns across 11 bases. Unmatched junction bases numbered 6, after V lost 4 bases and J lost 3 bases. Germline CDR1 is SGHKS and CDR2 is YYEKEE (reference sequence). This CDR3 contains 15 residues. This chain's CDR3 is CASSLAGTGGYEQYF. CDR3 nucleotide sequence: TGTGCCAGCAGCCTCGCCGGGACAGGGGGCTACGAGCAGTACTTC.

The rearrangement uses TRBV6-6 and TRBJ2-5, with 8 bases matching TRBD1. J gave up 1 base and V 2 bases, and 9 bases lay outside the gene matches. This CDR3 has 17 residues. CDR1 and CDR2 from the germline V gene are MNHNY and SVGAGI (reference sequence). The CDR3 sequence is CASSYPGGRGTQETQYF. CDR3 sequence (DNA): TGTGCCAGCAGTTACCCAGGGGGCAGGGGTACCCAAGAGACCCAGTACTTC.

In this sample, this clonotype turned up many times. Here the CDR3 DNA reads TGTGCCAGCAGTTATGGCGTGAGTGGCACAGATACGCAGTATTTT. Its translation: CASSYGVSGTDTQYF. V is TRBV6-5 and J is TRBJ2-3; the D is unclear. The CDR3 loop spans 15 amino acids. V was clipped by 3 bases and J by 1 base, with 11 bases between them. Germline V gene data show CDR1 as MNHEY and CDR2 as SVGAGI.

The chain employs TRBV28 and TRBJ2-3; 11 bases agree with TRBD1. The CDR3 length is 17 residues. V was pared by 8 bases and J by 0 bases, with 10 bases of the junction left unmatched. CDR1 MDHEN and CDR2 SYDVKM come from the germline V gene. CDR3 nucleotides: TGTGCCAGCTCCCGGGACAGGGGGGACTCTAGCACAGATACGCAGTATTTT. Protein product: CASSRDRGDSSTDTQYF. The full variable domain, its missing parts supplied by reference TRBV28 and TRBJ2-3, is DVKVTQSSRYLVKRTGEKVFLECVQDMDHENMFWYRQDPGLGLRLIYFSYDVKMKEKGDIPEGYSVSREKKERFSLILESASTNQTSMYLCASSRDRGDSSTDTQYFGPGTRLTVL.

In DNA, the CDR3 is TGTGCCAGCAGTTTAGGACCGTCAGATACGCAGTATTTT. Amino acids: CASSLGPSDTQYF. The chain is built from TRBV6-5 and TRBJ2-3; D unclear. The germline V gene encodes CDR1 MNHEY and CDR2 SVGAGI. This CDR3 comprises 13 residues. V gave up 4 bases and J gave up 4 bases, with 9 bases separating them.

This rearrangement joins TRBV4-3 to TRBJ2-5, with D possibly being TRBD2 (6 bases). The CDR3 has 15 residues. V lost 0 bases, J lost 4 bases, and 12 bases lay in between. The germline V gene has CDR1 LGHNA and CDR2 YSLEER. The CDR3: CASSQEGGRGETQYF. The DNA for the CDR3 is TGCGCCAGCAGCCAAGAAGGTGGGCGGGGAGAGACCCAGTACTTC.

This clonotype was counted a few times. This chain uses TRBV7-3 with TRBJ1-6; maybe TRBD1 (5 bases). This CDR3 spans 16 amino acids. Germline loops: CDR1 SGHTA, CDR2 FQGTGA. Trimming cost V 5 bases and J 0 bases, with 11 bases left between them. The CDR3 reads CASSRKGSSYNSPLHF. The CDR3 bases are TGTGCCAGCAGCCGTAAGGGGAGCTCCTATAATTCACCCCTCCACTTT.

The chain couples TRBV12-3 or TRBV12-4 to TRBJ2-2, with 9 nucleotides matching TRBD1. This CDR3 contains 14 residues. V shed 6 bases and J 3 bases; nucleotides not matched to a gene: 2. The CDR3 DNA reads TGTGCCAGCAGAGGACAGGGGTACACCGGGGAGCTGTTTTTT. Amino acids: CASRGQGYTGELFF.

CDR3 region: CASSHGWGAIGELFF. The CDR3 DNA reads as TGCGCCAGCAGCCACGGGTGGGGGGCAATCGGGGAGCTGTTTTTT. The chain carries TRBV4-3 and TRBJ2-2, with D perhaps assigned TRBD1 or TRBD2 (6 bases each). Germline-derived CDR1 and CDR2 are LGHNA and YSLEER. CDR3 length equals 15 residues. V dropped 3 bases and J dropped 7 bases, with 15 bases sitting between them.

The gene calls are TRBV7-3 and TRBJ2-5; 7 bases are a match to TRBD1. The germline V gene encodes CDR1 SGHTA and CDR2 FQGTGA. The junction had 9 bases not matched to a gene; V was cut back by 5 bases and J by 9 bases. This CDR3 contains 13 residues. DNA of the CDR3: TGTGCCAGCAGCCCACAAGACCAGGGGGCCCAGTACTTC. It yields the protein CASSPQDQGAQYF.

In its sample, this clonotype was seen many times. CDR3 coding DNA: TGTGCCACCAGCAGAGACCGGGACAGATACTATGGCTACACCTTC. It is translated as CATSRDRDRYYGYTF. V usage is TRBV15 and J usage is TRBJ1-2; 7 positions match TRBD1. Germline-derived CDR1 and CDR2 are LNHNV and YYDKDF (reference sequence). The CDR3 runs to 15 residues. The V segment lost 0 bases and the J segment 3 bases; nucleotides outside the gene matches: 4.

The chain uses TRBV7-2 and TRBJ2-2; TRBD1 agrees at 9 bases. The V gene's germline CDR1 is SGHTA and CDR2 FQGNSA. The J segment lost 6 bases and the V segment lost 4 bases, leaving 6 bases of the junction unmatched. This CDR3 contains 15 residues. The CDR3 DNA reads TGTGCCAGCAGCTACTTGACAGGGGGAGCCGGGGAGCTGTTTTTT. This codes for CASSYLTGGAGELFF.

This clonotype showed up just a few times. The V call is TRBV4-2, the J call TRBJ1-2; possible D gene TRBD1, 6 bases. This CDR3 region has 14 residues. Per germline, CDR1 LGHNA and CDR2 YNFKEQ. The germline V and J ends were trimmed by 8 bases and 1 base, with 14 bases remaining between them. CDR3 coding DNA: TGTGCCAGCGCCCCCCCAGGGGTTAACTATGGCTACACCTTC. Its translation is CASAPPGVNYGYTF.

In its sample, this clonotype was seen a few times. The chain joins TRBV7-2 to TRBJ2-5; 14 bases line up with TRBD2. The germline V gene has CDR1 SGHTA and CDR2 FQGNSA. The length of the CDR3 is 15 residues. The ends lost 8 bases at V and 5 bases at J; junction bases unmatched: 7. The CDR3 sequence is CASVTSGGAGETQYF. CDR3 DNA sequence: TGTGCCAGCGTGACTAGCGGGGGGGCTGGGGAGACCCAGTACTTC.

This clonotype was recorded many times. The chain joins TRBV15 to TRBJ2-3; perhaps TRBD2 as D (6 bases). The V and J ends lost 3 bases and 1 base respectively, with 20 bases between them. The CDR3 spans 18 residues. The V gene's germline CDR1 is LNHNV and CDR2 YYDKDF (reference sequence). The CDR3 nucleotides read TGTGCCACCAGCAGCGGCCTTCCCTTGACGGGGGGCACAGATACGCAGTATTTT. Translated: CATSSGLPLTGGTDTQYF.